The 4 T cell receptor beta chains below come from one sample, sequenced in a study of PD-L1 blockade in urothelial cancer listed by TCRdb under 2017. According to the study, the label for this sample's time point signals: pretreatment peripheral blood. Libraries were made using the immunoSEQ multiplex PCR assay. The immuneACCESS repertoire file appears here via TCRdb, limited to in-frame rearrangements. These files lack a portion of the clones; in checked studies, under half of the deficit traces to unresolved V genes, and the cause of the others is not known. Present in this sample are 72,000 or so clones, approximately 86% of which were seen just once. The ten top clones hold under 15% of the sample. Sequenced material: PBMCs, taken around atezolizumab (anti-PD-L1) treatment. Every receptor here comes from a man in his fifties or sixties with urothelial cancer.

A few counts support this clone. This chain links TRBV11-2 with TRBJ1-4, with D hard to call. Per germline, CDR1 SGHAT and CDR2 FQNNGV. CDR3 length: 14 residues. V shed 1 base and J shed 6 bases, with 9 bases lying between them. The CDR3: CASSLGRNYEKLFF. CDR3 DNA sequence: TGTGCCAGCAGCTTAGGAAGAAACTATGAAAAACTGTTTTTT.

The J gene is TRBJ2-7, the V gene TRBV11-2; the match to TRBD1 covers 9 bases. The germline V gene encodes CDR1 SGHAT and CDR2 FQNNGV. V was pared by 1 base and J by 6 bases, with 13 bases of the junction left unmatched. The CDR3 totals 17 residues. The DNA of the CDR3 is TGTGCCAGCAGCTTAGCCCCCTGGGGACAGGGAGCGAGCGAGCAGTACTTC. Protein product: CASSLAPWGQGASEQYF. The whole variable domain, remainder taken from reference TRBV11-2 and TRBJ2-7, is EAGVAQSPRYKIIEKRQSVAFWCNPISGHATLYWYQQILGQGPKLLIQFQNNGVVDDSQLPKDRFSAERLKGVDSTLKIQPAKLEDSAVYLCASSLAPWGQGASEQYFGPGTRLTVT.

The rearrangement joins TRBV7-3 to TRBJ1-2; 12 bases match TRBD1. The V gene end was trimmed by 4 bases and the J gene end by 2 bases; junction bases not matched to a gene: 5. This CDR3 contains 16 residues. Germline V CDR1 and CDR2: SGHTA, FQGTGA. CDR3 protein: CASSSGQGAENYGYTF. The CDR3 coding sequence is TGTGCCAGCAGCTCGGGACAGGGGGCTGAAAACTATGGCTACACCTTC.

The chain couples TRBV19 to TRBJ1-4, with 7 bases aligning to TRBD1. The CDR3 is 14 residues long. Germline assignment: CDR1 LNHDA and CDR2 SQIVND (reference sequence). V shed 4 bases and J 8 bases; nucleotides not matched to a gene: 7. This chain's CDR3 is CASSNRGADEKLFF. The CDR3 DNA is TGTGCCAGTAGTAACAGGGGCGCGGACGAAAAACTGTTTTTT.